A few counts support the clone carrying this T cell receptor beta chain. Its antigen is undetermined. TCRdb reprocessed the 5' RACE reads with MiXCR, giving one entry per CDR3 protein. The top ten hold approximately 15% of the sample, which has roughly 520,000 distinct CDR3 sequences, 20% to 25% seen once. These data belong to a study of T cells after yellow fever vaccination. Study-level points and caveats: Some clonotypes, a small share, were shared between CD4 and CD8 compartments.

The J segment lost 2 bases and the V segment lost 2 bases, leaving 4 bases of the junction unmatched. Per the germline V gene, CDR1 is SGHRS and CDR2 is YFSETQ. The CDR3 is 15 residues long. The rearrangement joins TRBV5-1 to TRBJ2-3; 8 bases line up with TRBD1. Sequences were derived from PBMCs, sampled 21 days after the first yellow fever vaccination. The receptor was derived from a man aged 18-30 years who received the YFV17D yellow fever vaccine. As DNA, the CDR3 is TGCGCCAGCAGCTTCTTGACAGGGGTCACAGATACGCAGTATTTT. This translates into CASSFLTGVTDTQYF.